The next 6 T cell receptor beta chains were all read from a single sample in a study of T cells after somatic rescue of genetic block. Assay: immunoSEQ multiplex PCR; the TCRdb copy retains only in-frame clones and omits some. This sample carries 65,000 to 70,000 clones, 92% of them seen once, and the ten largest clones take about 3%. Sequences were obtained from peripheral blood mononuclear cells (PBMCs). The receptors derive from a middle-aged man.

The rearrangement joins TRBV11-2 to TRBJ2-5; D is uncertain. V lost 0 bases and J 1 base, leaving 9 bases between the germline ends. Germline CDR1 reads SGHAT; CDR2 reads FQNNGV. This CDR3 has 15 residues. The CDR3 DNA reads as TGTGCCAGCAGCTTAGAATTTGCGCTCCAAGAGACCCAGTACTTC. Translated: CASSLEFALQETQYF.

This rearrangement joins TRBV29-1 to TRBJ2-3; 8 bases agree with TRBD1. V gave up 0 bases and J gave up 2 bases; unmatched junction bases: 4. The CDR3 is made up of 15 amino acids. Looked up from germline, CDR1 is SQVTM and CDR2 is ANQGSEA. This CDR3 is CSVEDRGLATDTQYF. CDR3 DNA sequence: TGCAGCGTTGAAGACAGGGGGCTCGCCACAGATACGCAGTATTTT.

This clone has a single count. The chain carries TRBV5-1 and TRBJ1-4, with D perhaps TRBD1 (6 bases). Germline CDR1 is SGHRS and CDR2 is YFSETQ. There are 18 residues in the CDR3. Between the trimmed V and J ends, which lost 5 bases and 0 bases, there was a span of 20 bases. The CDR3: CASRNLRGGLATNEKLFF. The CDR3 DNA is TGCGCCAGCAGGAACCTTAGAGGGGGACTTGCAACTAATGAAAAACTGTTTTTT.

The chain is built from TRBV11-2 and TRBJ2-1, with 7 bases that match TRBD1. Germline assignment: CDR1 SGHAT and CDR2 FQNNGV. The ends lost 5 bases at V and 5 bases at J; junction bases unmatched: 9. This CDR3 contains 15 residues. The CDR3 region has the DNA TGTGCCAGCAGCCCGACGACAGGGTGGAACAATGAGCAGTTCTTC. Protein product: CASSPTTGWNNEQFF.

The V gene is TRBV10-3, the J gene TRBJ2-7; 8 bases match TRBD1. V dropped 11 bases and J dropped 4; count of bases not matched to a gene: 13. CDR3 length: 14 amino acids. Germline loops: CDR1 ENHRY, CDR2 SYGVKD. CDR3 amino acids: CAAGSTGGIYEQYF. In DNA, the CDR3 is TGTGCCGCCGGAAGCACAGGGGGGATTTACGAGCAGTACTTC.

The chain recombines TRBV7-6 with TRBJ2-7; 12 nucleotides agree with TRBD1. This CDR3 contains 14 residues. J lost 0 bases, V lost 8 bases, and 2 bases had no gene match. Germline loops: CDR1 SGHVS, CDR2 FNYEAQ. The CDR3 DNA sequence: TGTGCCAGCGGGGACAGGGGGCCCTCCTACGAGCAGTACTTC. As protein: CASGDRGPSYEQYF.